The next 23 T cell receptor beta chains were all read from a single sample in a study of HIV-infected children after antiretroviral therapy interruption. Unique molecular identifiers were included in an RNA-based 3' RACE TCR library. Each CDR3 protein is one row after TCRdb ran MiXCR on the 3' RACE reads. The table shows some 15,000 distinct CDR3 sequences, with about 3.6% occurring only once. The treatment here: PENTA 11 planned treatment interruption arm or continuous ART arm. This sample comprised CD45RO+ CD8+ T cells from PBMCs, pooled from several time points, obtained from a donor given antiretroviral therapy, either interrupted or continuous. The sample's subset: memory CD8+ CD45RO+ CD45RA- T cells. The source of these receptors is a pool of human donors with HIV.

This clonotype was seen at least ten times. The J gene is TRBJ2-3, the V gene TRBV20-1; 11 nucleotides align to TRBD2. V was clipped by 0 bases and J by 1 base; unmatched bases: 15. The CDR3 totals 20 residues. Germline V CDR1 and CDR2: DFQATT, SNEGSKA (reference sequence). The CDR3 coding sequence is TGCAGTGCTAGAGATCAAAGGGGACTAGCGGAGGGAAGAGGCACAGATACGCAGTATTTT. Amino acids: CSARDQRGLAEGRGTDTQYF.

This clonotype was counted at least ten times. The rearrangement links TRBV19 to TRBJ1-5; D is unclear. The ends were cut back, 1 base at V and 6 bases at J, with 25 bases in the middle. Germline V lookup: CDR1 LNHDA, CDR2 SQIVND (reference sequence). CDR3 length equals 19 residues. For the CDR3, the DNA is TGTGCCAGTAGTATAGCGCGACGACGGCTTGTGGAGGGAACTCAGCCCCAGCATTTT. Amino acids: CASSIARRRLVEGTQPQHF. Based on the CDR3 plus reference TRBV19 and TRBJ1-5, the full variable domain is DGGITQSPKYLFRKEGQNVTLSCEQNLNHDAMYWYRQDPGQGLRLIYYSQIVNDFQKGDIAEGYSVSREKKESFPLTVTSAQKNPTAFYLCASSIARRRLVEGTQPQHFGDGTRLSIL.

Ten or more counts support this clonotype. The gene calls are TRBV27 and TRBJ1-1; D unresolved. This CDR3 contains 11 residues. CDR1 and CDR2 (germline): MNHEY, SMNVEV (reference sequence). Trimming removed 11 bases at V and 4 bases at J, with 11 bases between. The CDR3 reads CAACSSTEAFF. In DNA form, the CDR3 reads TGTGCCGCTTGCTCGAGCACTGAAGCTTTCTTT.

This clonotype occurred many times. This rearrangement joins TRBV12-3 or TRBV12-4 to TRBJ2-5; 7 nucleotides align to TRBD1. The trim removed 6 bases at V and 7 bases at J, leaving 20 bases unmatched. This CDR3 spans 17 amino acids. The CDR3 protein is CASSRRPLTGPPGTQYF. The CDR3 DNA sequence: TGTGCCAGCAGCCGACGCCCCCTGACAGGGCCGCCTGGGACCCAGTACTTC.

This clonotype was recorded many times. The gene calls are TRBV3-1 and TRBJ2-5, with D possibly TRBD2 on 5 matching bases. Between the trimmed V and J ends, which lost 1 base and 4 bases, there was a span of 16 bases. Per germline, CDR1 LGHDT and CDR2 YNNKEL (reference sequence). The CDR3 totals 16 residues. In nucleotides, the CDR3 is TGTGCCAGCAGCCAAGCTTACGACGAGGGTGGAGAGACCCAGTACTTC. It yields the protein CASSQAYDEGGETQYF.

This clonotype has a count of ten or more. The chain joins TRBV9 to TRBJ1-1, with a weak D call TRBD1 (6 bases). The length of the CDR3 is 12 residues. Deletions cut 3 bases from V and 5 bases from J, with 8 bases between. The germline CDR1 and CDR2 sequences are SGDLS and YYNGEE. CDR3 in amino acids: CASSAQGTEAFF. The CDR3 bases are TGTGCCAGCAGCGCCCAGGGGACTGAAGCTTTCTTT.

This clonotype was counted many times. The chain carries TRBV5-5 and TRBJ2-1; D is unresolved. Per germline, CDR1 SGHKS and CDR2 YYEKEE (reference sequence). The CDR3 contains 15 residues. Trimming pared 4 bases from V and 0 bases from J, leaving 11 bases between. CDR3 sequence: CASSIDISSYNEQFF. The CDR3 bases are TGTGCCAGCAGCATAGACATTAGCTCCTACAATGAGCAGTTCTTC.

This clonotype was seen repeatedly, ten times or more. The V call is TRBV6-1, the J call TRBJ2-7; 9 bases are a match to TRBD1. CDR1 is MNHNS, CDR2 SASEGT, per germline. CDR3 length: 14 residues. J gave up 7 bases and V 0 bases, and 4 bases lay outside the gene matches. DNA for the CDR3: TGTGCCAGCAGTGAAGCGGGGACAGGGAAAGAGCAGTACTTC. This codes for CASSEAGTGKEQYF.

This clonotype was found many times. The CDR3 is CATSDRTAPDTQYF. The CDR3 bases are TGTGCCACCAGTGACCGGACAGCCCCAGATACGCAGTATTTT. V usage is TRBV24-1 and J usage is TRBJ2-3, with D perhaps matching TRBD1 (6 bases). CDR1 and CDR2 from the germline V gene are KGHDR and SFDVKD. The length of the CDR3 is 14 residues. V was clipped by 4 bases and J by 4 bases, with 11 bases between them.

This clonotype appeared many times. The genes are TRBV12-3 or TRBV12-4 and TRBJ2-7; D possibly uses TRBD1 or TRBD2 (6 bases each). Trimming pared 4 bases from V and 4 bases from J, leaving 8 bases between. This CDR3 spans 12 amino acids. The CDR3 loop reads CASSSGAYEQYF. CDR3 coding DNA: TGTGCCAGCAGTTCGGGGGCTTACGAGCAGTACTTC.

This chain links TRBV5-1 with TRBJ1-1, with TRBD1 as a possible D gene (6 bases). CDR1 and CDR2 from the germline V gene are SGHRS and YFSETQ. V dropped 4 bases and J dropped 0 bases, with 10 bases sitting between them. The CDR3 spans 14 residues. CDR3 DNA: TGCGCCAGCAGCGAATACAGGGTGAACACTGAAGCTTTCTTT. Protein: CASSEYRVNTEAFF.

This clonotype was seen repeatedly, ten times or more. The chain recombines TRBV28 with TRBJ2-3; D not certain. CDR1 and CDR2 from the germline V gene are MDHEN and SYDVKM. The CDR3 is 14 amino acids. Trimming shortened V by 6 bases and J by 0 bases, and 10 bases separated the two germline ends. The CDR3 reads CASSLGTSTDTQYF. CDR3 DNA sequence: TGTGCCAGCAGCCTAGGAACTAGCACAGATACGCAGTATTTT. Variable domain in full (rest from reference TRBV28 and TRBJ2-3): DVKVTQSSRYLVKRTGEKVFLECVQDMDHENMFWYRQDPGLGLRLIYFSYDVKMKEKGDIPEGYSVSREKKERFSLILESASTNQTSMYLCASSLGTSTDTQYFGPGTRLTVL.

This clonotype was counted ten times or more. V is TRBV12-3 or TRBV12-4 and J is TRBJ2-3; D is undetermined. The CDR3 is 15 residues long. Trimming cost V 6 bases and J 2 bases, with 15 bases left between them. The CDR3 region has the DNA TGTGCCAGCAGCTCCCCGAGCAACCACACAGATACGCAGTATTTT. This translates into CASSSPSNHTDTQYF.

The table lists this clonotype with many counts. This chain joins TRBV6-5 and TRBJ1-4; 10 bases agree with TRBD1. J gave up 7 bases and V 4 bases, and 6 bases lay outside the gene matches. CDR1 MNHEY and CDR2 SVGAGI come from the germline V gene. The CDR3 spans 15 residues. The CDR3 loop is CASSSRDRGREKLFF. In DNA form, the CDR3 reads TGTGCCAGCAGTTCCCGGGACAGGGGCCGTGAAAAACTGTTTTTT.

The CDR3 here is CATSDPRTGFTDTQYF. The CDR3 DNA follows: TGTGCCACCAGTGATCCACGGACAGGATTCACAGATACGCAGTATTTT. The V and J genes are TRBV24-1 and TRBJ2-3, with 7 positions matching TRBD1. The CDR3 is made up of 16 amino acids. Germline CDR1 is KGHDR and CDR2 is SFDVKD. The ends lost 3 bases at V and 2 bases at J; junction bases unmatched: 7.

This clonotype was counted at least ten times. The chain joins TRBV20-1 to TRBJ2-5; D is perhaps TRBD1 (6 bases). The V end was cut by 6 bases, the J end by 1 base, with 15 bases between. The CDR3 loop spans 14 amino acids. CDR1 DFQATT and CDR2 SNEGSKA come from the germline V gene (reference sequence). The CDR3 reads CSAKSGQIQETQYF. The DNA for the CDR3 is TGCAGTGCCAAGTCTGGACAGATCCAAGAGACCCAGTACTTC.

There are a few counts of this clonotype. The CDR3 sequence is CAISVKPGQASYEQYF. CDR3 sequence (DNA): TGTGCCATCAGTGTCAAACCGGGACAGGCCTCCTACGAGCAGTACTTC. The chain couples TRBV10-3 to TRBJ2-7; 8 bases agree with TRBD1. Germline V CDR1 and CDR2: ENHRY, SYGVKD. The V gene end was trimmed by 4 bases and the J gene end by 0 bases; junction bases not matched to a gene: 8. This CDR3 is 16 amino acids long.

By sample fraction, this clonotype is medium-sized. V gene TRBV12-3 or TRBV12-4 combines with J gene TRBJ1-1, with 7 bases that match TRBD1. V dropped 4 bases and J dropped 3; count of bases not matched to a gene: 5. CDR3 length: 14 amino acids. The CDR3 DNA reads TGTGCCAGCAGTTCGGACAGGTTCTACACTGAAGCTTTCTTT. Translated, it gives CASSSDRFYTEAFF.

This clonotype was observed a few times. The chain employs TRBV4-2 and TRBJ1-6, with unresolved D. This CDR3 contains 14 residues. Trimming took off 1 base at V and 10 bases at J, with 11 bases between the two ends. Germline CDR1 is LGHNA and CDR2 is YNFKEQ. DNA of the CDR3: TGTGCCAGCAGCCAAGGAACGAATCCGTCACCCCTCCACTTT. It yields the protein CASSQGTNPSPLHF.

There are many counts of this clonotype. The V call is TRBV3-1, the J call TRBJ2-3; perhaps TRBD2 as D (6 bases). Trimming left V 0 bases short and J 1 base short, with 14 bases between. Germline V gene data show CDR1 as LGHDT and CDR2 as YNNKEL (reference sequence). This CDR3 comprises 17 residues. The CDR3 coding sequence is TGTGCCAGCAGCCAAGACGGGGACTTACGGGGCACAGATACGCAGTATTTT. Translation: CASSQDGDLRGTDTQYF.

This clonotype was seen ten or more times. The chain recombines TRBV4-2 with TRBJ2-7; tentatively, D is TRBD1 (5 bases). This CDR3 comprises 15 residues. Trimming took off 0 bases at V and 0 bases at J, with 9 bases between the two ends. From germline, CDR1 is LGHNA and CDR2 YNFKEQ. The chain's CDR3 is CASSQDVGASYEQYF. The CDR3 DNA reads TGTGCCAGCAGCCAAGATGTAGGGGCCTCCTACGAGCAGTACTTC.

This clonotype was observed at least ten times. V usage is TRBV23-1 and J usage is TRBJ2-3, with D possibly being TRBD2 (5 bases). TRBV23-1 is reported as an ORF; its role is uncertain. This CDR3 has 15 amino acids. V gave up 0 bases and J gave up 5 bases, with 12 bases separating them. CDR3 DNA sequence: TGCGCCAGCAGTCAATCCGGACGGGGAAAAGATACGCAGTATTTT. Amino acid sequence: CASSQSGRGKDTQYF.

The sample holds many counts of this clonotype. The CDR3: CASSPSPGNNSPLHF. CDR3 bases: TGTGCCAGCAGTCCTTCCCCGGGGAACAATTCACCCCTCCACTTT. The chain employs TRBV6-1 and TRBJ1-6; D is ambiguous. This CDR3 spans 15 amino acids. The germline V gene has CDR1 MNHNS and CDR2 SASEGT. Trimming took 5 bases from V and 7 from J, leaving 15 bases between them.